A single sample is the source of the 25 T cell receptor beta chains below, sequenced in a study of cytomegalovirus exposure and HLA in healthy donors. The method was immunoSEQ multiplex PCR; TCRdb's version includes in-frame clones alone and lacks a portion of them. This sample yields about 180,000 clones, of which 85% are seen a single time; 15% to 20% belongs to the top ten. The sequenced sample was PBMCs. These receptors originate from a man younger than 35 in good health and CMV-seropositive.

The J gene is TRBJ2-1, the V gene TRBV6-5, with TRBD1 as a possible D gene (6 bases). The CDR3 length is 14 residues. Germline V gene data show CDR1 as MNHEY and CDR2 as SVGAGI. Trimming took off 0 bases at V and 10 bases at J, with 13 bases between the two ends. This CDR3 is CASSYSGAQGEQFF. DNA of the CDR3: TGTGCCAGCAGTTACTCCGGGGCCCAGGGGGAGCAGTTCTTC.

The rearrangement uses TRBV5-1 and TRBJ1-1, with TRBD1 matching 9 bases. Per germline, CDR1 SGHRS and CDR2 YFSETQ. Trimming at V came to 3 bases and at J to 4 bases, leaving 7 bases not matched to a gene. The CDR3 loop spans 15 amino acids. The CDR3 protein is CASSWTGVVVTEAFF. Written as DNA, the CDR3 is TGCGCCAGCAGCTGGACAGGGGTGGTAGTCACTGAAGCTTTCTTT.

The gene calls are TRBV7-9 and TRBJ1-4; perhaps TRBD1 as D (5 bases). This CDR3 region has 14 residues. Deletions cut 4 bases from V and 7 bases from J, with 13 bases between. In germline, CDR1 is SEHNR, CDR2 FQNEAQ (reference sequence). The CDR3 bases are TGTGCCAGCAGCTCATCGGGGGGAGGTGAAAAACTGTTTTTT. Translating gives CASSSSGGGEKLFF.

The chain uses TRBV18 and TRBJ2-6, with 7 bases aligning to TRBD1. The V gene's germline CDR1 is KGHSH and CDR2 LQKENI. The CDR3 totals 17 residues. After removal of 3 bases from V and 0 bases from J, the junction contained 5 bases not matched to a gene. CDR3 nucleotides: TGTGCCAGCTCACCCGGGACAGCGCTCTCTGGGGCCAACGTCCTGACTTTC. It yields the protein CASSPGTALSGANVLTF.

A few counts support this clone. The chain has TRBV28 and TRBJ1-4, with D perhaps matching TRBD1 (5 bases). Per germline, CDR1 MDHEN and CDR2 SYDVKM. The CDR3 runs to 13 residues. The germline V and J ends were trimmed by 5 bases and 10 bases, with 14 bases remaining between them. The CDR3 DNA follows: TGTGCCAGCAGTGGAAAGGGTCAGGGAAAACTGTTTTTT. It yields the protein CASSGKGQGKLFF.

V and J are TRBV5-5 and TRBJ1-2; possible D gene TRBD1, 5 bases. Germline CDR1 is SGHKS and CDR2 is YYEKEE (reference sequence). This CDR3 spans 14 amino acids. With 0 bases removed from V and 2 bases from J, the gap between germline ends came to 8 bases. In DNA, the CDR3 is TGTGCCAGCAGCTTGGAGGGGTCCAACTATGGCTACACCTTC. This sequence encodes CASSLEGSNYGYTF.

The CDR3 is CASSQGLERFYEQYF. CDR3 DNA: TGTGCCAGCAGCCAAGGTCTAGAGCGGTTCTACGAGCAGTACTTC. This chain uses TRBV4-2 with TRBJ2-7, with D maybe TRBD2 (5 bases). Germline V lookup: CDR1 LGHNA, CDR2 YNFKEQ. CDR3 size: 15 residues. Trimming removed 1 base from V and 3 bases from J, with 13 bases in between.

This chain uses TRBV6-1 with TRBJ2-5; 7 nucleotides align to TRBD2. Germline V CDR1 and CDR2: MNHNS, SASEGT. This CDR3 has 13 amino acids. The V and J ends lost 11 bases and 0 bases, in that order; junction bases with no gene match: 6. CDR3 sequence: CAGGEGYQETQYF. CDR3 sequence (DNA): TGTGCCGGGGGGGAGGGGTACCAAGAGACCCAGTACTTC.

The J gene is TRBJ2-7, the V gene TRBV2; TRBD2 matches at 8 bases. Germline V gene data show CDR1 as SNHLY and CDR2 as FYNNEI. The CDR3 loop spans 14 amino acids. The V gene end was trimmed by 4 bases and the J gene end by 7 bases; junction bases not matched to a gene: 9. DNA for the CDR3: TGTGCCAGCAGTGGGACTAGCCTCGGGGGGGAGCAGTACTTC. Its protein is CASSGTSLGGEQYF.

The gene calls are TRBV7-8 and TRBJ2-7, with TRBD1 identical over 8 bases. Germline values: CDR1 SGHVS, CDR2 FQNEAQ. The CDR3 has 15 amino acids. The J segment lost 0 bases and the V segment lost 4 bases, leaving 5 bases of the junction unmatched. The CDR3 is CASSSRTGLSYEQYF. CDR3 nucleotides: TGTGCCAGCAGCTCAAGGACAGGGCTCTCCTACGAGCAGTACTTC.

This clone was counted once. The chain combines TRBV27 with TRBJ1-2; possibly TRBD1 for D (5 bases). Per the germline V gene, CDR1 is MNHEY and CDR2 is SMNVEV (reference sequence). V lost 2 bases to trimming and J lost 5 bases, with 12 bases between them. The CDR3 totals 14 residues. The CDR3 sequence is CASSLRRDDYGYTF. The CDR3, as DNA: TGTGCCAGCAGTTTACGGAGGGACGATTATGGCTACACCTTC.

The V and J genes are TRBV6-5 and TRBJ2-1; possible D gene TRBD2, 5 bases. With 4 bases removed from V and 2 bases from J, the gap between germline ends came to 12 bases. CDR3 length equals 15 residues. Germline values: CDR1 MNHEY, CDR2 SVGAGI. As DNA, the CDR3 is TGTGCCAGCAGTTCCGCACCCGGGACCTACAATGAGCAGTTCTTC. Amino acid sequence: CASSSAPGTYNEQFF.

The genes are TRBV28 and TRBJ1-2, with no clear D. The V end lost 8 bases, the J end lost 4 bases, and 14 bases lay between the germline ends. The germline CDR1 and CDR2 sequences are MDHEN and SYDVKM. The CDR3 sequence is 13 residues long. The CDR3 sequence: CASASRSSYGYTF. The DNA for the CDR3 is TGTGCCAGCGCAAGCCGGAGCTCCTATGGCTACACCTTC.

This rearrangement joins TRBV28 to TRBJ2-2; D is ambiguous. This CDR3 comprises 15 residues. V was shortened by 2 bases and J by 4 bases, with 11 bases between the two germline ends. CDR1 is MDHEN, CDR2 SYDVKM, per germline. CDR3 protein: CASSLRFAITGELFF. The CDR3 bases are TGTGCCAGCAGTTTACGGTTCGCGATCACCGGGGAGCTGTTTTTT.

The chain is built from TRBV5-5 and TRBJ2-7; TRBD1 matches 9 bases. The CDR3 contains 14 residues. V lost 5 bases, J lost 7 bases, and 10 bases stayed unmatched. Per germline, CDR1 SGHKS and CDR2 YYEKEE (reference sequence). This chain's CDR3 is CASSSPGQGREQYF. The DNA of the CDR3 is TGTGCCAGCAGTTCTCCGGGACAGGGCCGAGAGCAGTACTTC.

The V gene is TRBV5-1, the J gene TRBJ2-1, with TRBD2 matching 11 bases. Germline V gene data show CDR1 as SGHRS and CDR2 as YFSETQ. With 5 bases clipped from V and 6 bases from J, the junction kept 4 bases outside the gene matches. The CDR3 is 14 residues long. The CDR3 DNA is TGCGCCAGCAGTAGCGGGAGGGCGGGCAATGAGCAGTTCTTC. It codes for CASSSGRAGNEQFF. Supplemented by reference TRBV5-1 and TRBJ2-1, the full variable domain reads KAGVTQTPRYLIKTRGQQVTLSCSPISGHRSVSWYQQTPGQGLQFLFEYFSETQRNKGNFPGRFSGRQFSNSRSEMNVSTLELGDSALYLCASSSGRAGNEQFFGPGTRLTVL.

The V gene is TRBV29-1, the J gene TRBJ2-7; possible D gene TRBD1, 5 bases. Germline-derived CDR1 and CDR2 are SQVTM and ANQGSEA. The CDR3 loop spans 12 amino acids. V dropped 8 bases and J dropped 5 bases, with 16 bases sitting between them. The CDR3 DNA reads as TGCAGCCTTGCCCAGGGCAGGGACGAGCAGTACTTC. It translates to CSLAQGRDEQYF.

V is TRBV6-5 and J is TRBJ2-5; TRBD2 might be the D (6 bases). Trimming left V 8 bases short and J 6 bases short, with 22 bases between. Germline lookup yields CDR1 MNHEY and CDR2 SVGAGI. The CDR3 consists of 15 residues. The CDR3 DNA follows: TGTGCCAGCGAGGTACCGGGACTGGGGGGAAAGACCCAGTACTTC. Protein sequence: CASEVPGLGGKTQYF.

The chain carries TRBV19 and TRBJ2-4; perhaps TRBD2 as D (5 bases). Germline V CDR1 and CDR2: LNHDA, SQIVND (reference sequence). Trimming took off 6 bases at V and 0 bases at J, with 12 bases between the two ends. The CDR3 has 15 residues. CDR3 region: CASSLGGLAKNIQYF. The CDR3 DNA reads TGTGCCAGTAGCCTTGGAGGCCTAGCCAAAAACATTCAGTACTTC.

The rearrangement joins TRBV5-1 to TRBJ2-1, with 10 bases fitting TRBD2. The germline V gene encodes CDR1 SGHRS and CDR2 YFSETQ. CDR3 size: 16 residues. The J segment lost 8 bases and the V segment lost 4 bases, leaving 12 bases of the junction unmatched. The CDR3 sequence is CASSPGELAGADEQFF. The CDR3 coding sequence is TGCGCCAGCAGCCCCGGAGAGCTAGCGGGGGCCGATGAGCAGTTCTTC.

The J gene is TRBJ2-3, the V gene TRBV5-1; 14 bases agree with TRBD2. Germline CDR1 SGHRS, CDR2 YFSETQ. With 6 bases clipped from V and 5 bases from J, the junction kept 8 bases outside the gene matches. CDR3 length: 16 amino acids. The CDR3 is CASKGLAGVVEDTQYF. CDR3 bases: TGCGCCAGCAAGGGACTAGCGGGAGTCGTGGAAGATACGCAGTATTTT.

The chain uses TRBV6-1 and TRBJ1-1, with no clear D. Germline V CDR1 and CDR2: MNHNS, SASEGT. V lost 8 bases, J lost 1 base, and 14 bases lay in between. The CDR3 has 14 residues. The CDR3 spells CASESKEGNTEAFF. The CDR3 DNA is TGTGCCAGCGAATCGAAGGAGGGGAACACTGAAGCTTTCTTT.

The chain has TRBV6-5 and TRBJ2-1; tentative D call: TRBD2 (6 bases). Looked up from germline, CDR1 is MNHEY and CDR2 is SVGAGI. Trimming took 6 bases from V and 4 from J, leaving 16 bases between them. This CDR3 has 15 amino acids. The CDR3 nucleotides read TGTGCCAGCAGACCCATAGGTGGGAGGTACAATGAGCAGTTCTTC. Amino acid sequence: CASRPIGGRYNEQFF.

Here the CDR3 DNA reads TGTGCCAGCAGCTTAGCCCCAGCGGGACTTATCTACAATGAGCAGTTCTTC. The encoded protein is CASSLAPAGLIYNEQFF. This chain joins TRBV11-2 and TRBJ2-1; 7 nucleotides align to TRBD2. This CDR3 spans 17 amino acids. V shed 1 base and J 3 bases; nucleotides not matched to a gene: 9. In germline, CDR1 is SGHAT, CDR2 FQNNGV.

V is TRBV7-6 and J is TRBJ2-1, with 9 bases fitting TRBD2. The germline V gene has CDR1 SGHVS and CDR2 FNYEAQ. V shed 1 base and J 4 bases; nucleotides not matched to a gene: 5. CDR3 length: 16 amino acids. CDR3 in DNA: TGTGCCAGCAGCTTAGAACCTAGCGGGGTTTACAATGAGCAGTTCTTC. This encodes CASSLEPSGVYNEQFF.